What follows is one TCR beta chain and its context. This entry belongs to a study of T cell clones after liver transplantation. Assay used: immunoSEQ multiplex PCR; TCRdb lists only in-frame clones, some missing. Here the sample spans approximately 6,000 clones, 79% being singletons. The source material was CD8+ T cells from blood, sampled 24 months after liver transplant. The receptor comes from a human patient who received a liver transplant. Some T cells may be the graft donor's.

The CDR3 DNA follows: TGTGCCAGCAGCGTAGGACAGGCCACCTACGAGCAGTACTTC. Amino acid sequence: CASSVGQATYEQYF. The V gene is TRBV9, the J gene TRBJ2-7, with D perhaps matching TRBD1 (6 bases). V dropped 0 bases and J dropped 2 bases, with 9 bases sitting between them. Germline CDR1 reads SGDLS; CDR2 reads YYNGEE. This CDR3 is built from 14 residues. The variable domain in full, with the rest retrieved from reference TRBV9 and TRBJ2-7, is DSGVTQTPKHLITATGQRVTLRCSPRSGDLSVYWYQQSLDQGLQFLIQYYNGEERAKGNILERFSAQQFPDLHSELNLSSLELGDSALYFCASSVGQATYEQYFGPGTRLTVT.